This TCR beta chain was obtained from a study of cytomegalovirus exposure and HLA in healthy donors (dated by TCRdb to the late 2010s). In terms of the full investigation: An earlier analysis of approximately 550 of the donors reported more than 250 Gb of sequence data and about 100 million unique TCR beta sequences from around 200 million T cells. An early release covering more than 500 HLA-typed donors comprised approximately 290 gigabases of sequencing data and about 90 million unique TCR sequences. Among the roughly 370 genotyped donors, more than 70% belonged to the genetic ancestry cluster associated with self-reported Caucasian donors. The aim of the study was to test whether cataloging public T cell receptors could identify signatures of past pathogen exposure. The study used immunosequencing to profile the T cell repertoires of hundreds of subjects and linked those repertoires to cytomegalovirus serostatus. Besides the first cohort of 666 subjects, a separate validation cohort made up of 120 different subjects was used. High-throughput TCR immunosequencing, statistical association of individual TCRs with disease status, and machine learning were combined to predict cytomegalovirus infection status. In a later analysis, previously published TCR beta repertoires from 500 to 750 donors were re-analyzed and high-resolution HLA genotyping was added so that TCR occurrence patterns could be studied. Rather than using new phenotypic data, the later analysis identified candidate immune exposures from TCR beta sequences and from how often those sequences occurred across donors. An earlier analysis of approximately 500 of the donors applied high-throughput TCR beta sequencing to assess whether each TCR beta V gene segment acted as functional or pseudogenic. Donor age, sex, ethnicity and CMV serostatus were compiled alongside the repertoire data. A later genetic analysis used genome-wide SNP genotypes for about three fifths of the 666 donors, treating that subset as a discovery cohort. All discovery cohort repertoires had been generated on a single sequencing platform. HLA typing covered class I and class II loci at four-digit resolution. The number of typed donors differed by locus: 629-630 for A, B, C, DRB1 and DQB1; approximately 530 for DQA1; over 600 for DPA1; and roughly 470 for DPB1. Roughly five DR-DQ haplotypes were treated as single units for association and clustering because of strong linkage in the cohort. On average, 235,054 unique TCR beta nucleotide sequences were sequenced per donor among about 400 genotyped donors of the cohort, with around 19% of those sequences being non-productive. Broad study findings and their caveats: A later genetic analysis reported fewer N-insertions in productive TCRs among donors in an Asian-associated ancestry cluster than the roughly 620-donor mean. Immune exposure information for the cohort was limited to CMV serostatus. While some public TCRs were present in many individuals, most TCR sequences turned up only very rarely across donors. In vitro tests confirmed that a few of the cytomegalovirus-associated TCR beta chains recognize cytomegalovirus antigens. Over 15 rarely observed V segments, including chromosome 9 orphons, were excluded from the earlier analysis of approximately 500 of the donors because counts were too low. In a later analysis, several top co-occurrence clusters were reported to appear linked to parvovirus B19, influenza, CMV and Epstein-Barr virus. In an earlier analysis of under 600 of the donors, most TCR beta V segments were observed in productive rearrangements about 87% or about 30% of the time, broadly matching IMGT annotations. In a later genetic analysis, a missense DCLRE1C variant was associated with V-gene and J-gene trimming of TCR beta chains, and the association was replicated in an independent cohort. Compared with equally common non-associated chains, HLA-associated TCR beta chains in a later analysis were more clonally expanded and had lower generation probabilities. The presence/absence analyses assumed that sequencing depth was roughly uniform across donors, and that assumption may not be true. When HLA alleles, especially DR and DQ, strongly co-occurred, attributing TCR associations to individual alleles was difficult. The study listed approximately 150 TCR beta chains as associated with cytomegalovirus. A further reported finding was that TCR beta sequences accurately predicted the HLA-A and HLA-B alleles for most subjects in the first cohort. The classifier was reported to diagnose cytomegalovirus status with high specificity and sensitivity in both the original cohort and the validation cohort. The sequencing pipeline was judged likely to have produced a cluster of highly shared sequence variants as a technical artifact. It was suggested by the authors that the approach could potentially be generalized to other disease states and immunological phenotypes. Most CMV-associated TCR beta chains appeared to be HLA-restricted in a later analysis, and the HLA associations seemed to be driven largely by CMV exposure. A later analysis found that TCR association rates varied across HLA loci, with DRB1 alleles showing the most associated TCRs and HLA-C alleles the fewest. At a false discovery rate of 0.05, a later analysis linked 16,000 or so TCR beta sequences to specific HLA alleles. Because some donors lacked HLA typing at each locus, the association tests relied only on the typed subset. Linkage disequilibrium might explain the correlated functional status among segregating V segments, but an unknown experimental factor could not be ruled out. Some IMGT-functional V segments, including TRBV6-2 and TRBV6-3, could not be told apart with the 87-base-pair reads, so those segments were excluded. This cohort had only TCR beta chains sequenced, and the lack of alpha or paired-chain data limited which features could be detected.

The cohort was made up of several hundred healthy bone marrow donors. Cohort members were all nominally healthy when sampled, although unrecorded immune exposures were likely present. The donor was CMV seropositive and belonged to the group of around 300 seropositive cohort members. A peripheral blood sample was provided by each donor, and peripheral blood mononuclear cells were used for TCR beta sequencing. The Qiagen DNeasy Blood Extraction Kit was used to extract genomic DNA from the blood cell samples. With respect to this clone: Its antigen is still unknown.

The receptor library was made with the immunoSEQ multiplex PCR assay. For the multiplex PCR, a mixture combining 60 forward primers for TCR Vbeta segments and 13 reverse primers for TCR Jbeta segments was used. The CDR3 region of rearranged TCR beta genes was amplified from genomic DNA with a multiplex PCR assay. On the Illumina HiSeq System, the amplified TCR beta libraries were sequenced as 87-base-pair reads. Per the authors' processing: A later analysis tallied roughly 76 million unique TCR beta chains across the 666 repertoires, and approximately 12 million of those chains were shared by two or more donors. A nearest-neighbor algorithm error-corrected the raw reads and collapsed the reads into unique sequences, merging closely related sequences to remove PCR and sequencing errors. CDR3 sequences were aligned to IMGT reference sequences to assign V, D and J gene segments. For a sequence to be retained, a match of at least six nucleotides to both a V gene segment and a J gene segment was required. Rearrangements were classified as productive when the CDR3 lacked stop codons and remained in frame with V and J, and all other rearrangements were classified as non-productive. CDR3 was defined by IMGT convention, running from the second conserved V-encoded cysteine to the conserved J-encoded phenylalanine. The earlier analysis of some 550 of the donors excluded any sequence lacking an unambiguous match to a single V gene segment. In an earlier analysis of roughly 600 of the donors, a V segment was called functional when productive rearrangements were above 56.7%, and segregating when the standard deviation between donors exceeded 5%. A statistical classification framework was developed to diagnose cytomegalovirus status using the catalog of TCR beta chain sequences. In a later analysis, TCR nucleotide sequences were compared against IMGT/GENE-DB human TR gene sequences so that V and J genes could be assigned. In a later analysis, CDR3 sequences and most-parsimonious VDJ recombination scenarios were assigned using the TCRdist pipeline. In a later analysis, every TCR beta chain was defined by the combination of its CDR3 amino acid sequence and its V-gene family, and reads without a unique V-gene family were dropped. A later analysis removed roughly 590 highly shared, low-generation-probability nucleotide sequences to deal with suspected cross-contamination and a sequencing artifact. For each public chain, a later analysis derived a clonal expansion index from normalized ranks of inferred template counts within each repertoire. In a later analysis, generation probabilities were computed using a VDJ recombination model fitted to out-of-frame rearrangements, and the results were checked against IGoR. In a later analysis, hypergeometric tests were used to score TCR-TCR, TCR-HLA and TCR-CMV co-occurrence, with a repertoire-size bias correction applied to TCR pairs. To estimate false discovery rates, a later analysis permuted the HLA or CMV assignments 20 times. A later analysis grouped co-occurring TCRs with DBSCAN, adding TCRdist sequence similarity when clustering within HLA-allele-positive subsets. For co-occurrence clustering, repertoires with fewer than 30,000 or more than 120,000 public chains were excluded, along with a handful of repertoires with anomalous nucleotide sharing. TCRdb limited this immuneACCESS table to in-frame rearrangements with V and J called. A share of clones is missing; checked studies link under half to unresolved V genes, and the rest is unexplained. V, J and clone size are taken as reported in that table, and D and trimming were inferred from the DNA itself. The sample table records around 53,000 clones. The top ten clonotypes cover around 12% of the sample.

V is cut by 7 bases and J by 5 bases, and the space between the germline ends is 17 bases. The germline V gene (reference sequence) supplies CDR1 MNHEY and CDR2 SMNVEV. The CDR3 covers 14 residues, taking in both the cysteine and the phenylalanine. Just the 42-base CDR3 DNA is kept, in frame starting at base 1. Sequencing was done on a sample of PBMCs. The V and J segments used are TRBV27 and TRBJ2-5, with TRBD2 tentatively as D gene (5 bases match). The clonotype comes from a young man in good health and CMV-seropositive. The DNA sequence is given as TGTGCCAGCACCCCCCGGGGAACGGTGGAGACCCAGTACTTC. Translated, it reads CASTPRGTVETQYF.